The 10 T cell receptor beta chains below come from one sample, sequenced in a study of blood T cell repertoires in COVID-19. Clones were sequenced by immunoSEQ multiplex PCR, and TCRdb holds only the in-frame ones, with some missing. The sample includes around 50,000 clones, 83% seen only once; the top ten take approximately 5%. Sequencing used peripheral blood. The receptor source for this set is a human donor in a cohort sampled during active COVID-19.

The chain couples TRBV20-1 to TRBJ2-1; weak D call: TRBD2 (6 bases). Germline V CDR1 and CDR2: DFQATT, SNEGSKA (reference sequence). The CDR3 covers 13 residues. The ends were cut back, 3 bases at V and 7 bases at J, with 13 bases in the middle. The CDR3 reads CSASPGGGNEQFF. The CDR3 coding sequence is TGCAGTGCTAGTCCCGGGGGTGGGAATGAGCAGTTCTTC.

The chain links TRBV24-1 to TRBJ2-3; D remains ambiguous. Germline V gene lookup returns CDR1 KGHDR and CDR2 SFDVKD. V shed 6 bases and J shed 2 bases, with 5 bases lying between them. This CDR3 has 12 residues. CDR3 residues: CATSSSTDTQYF. The CDR3 bases are TGTGCCACCAGTTCATCCACAGATACGCAGTATTTT.

The V gene is TRBV15, the J gene TRBJ1-4; 7 bases match TRBD1. The V gene end was trimmed by 6 bases and the J gene end by 3 bases; junction bases not matched to a gene: 7. The V gene's germline CDR1 is LNHNV and CDR2 YYDKDF (reference sequence). This CDR3 region has 15 residues. Here the CDR3 DNA reads TGTGCCACCAGTAAATTAGGGACAGCTAATGAAAAACTGTTTTTT. It specifies CATSKLGTANEKLFF.

A single count supports this clone. J is TRBJ2-1 and V is TRBV6-2 or TRBV6-3, with 13 bases fitting TRBD2. Germline V gene lookup returns CDR1 MNHEY and CDR2 SVGEGT. This CDR3 is built from 16 residues. Losses at the gene ends were 6 bases for V and 4 bases for J; bases not matched to a gene: 6. This CDR3 reads CASSAQTSGGYNEQFF. CDR3 nucleotide sequence: TGTGCCAGCAGCGCCCAGACTAGCGGGGGGTACAATGAGCAGTTCTTC.

The genes are TRBV27 and TRBJ2-7, with 8 bases that match TRBD1. Germline trimming cut 10 bases from V and 5 bases from J; bases unmatched to any gene: 10. The CDR3 length is 13 residues. CDR1 is MNHEY, CDR2 SMNVEV, per germline (reference sequence). CDR3 sequence reads: CATSGTGGHEQYF. For the CDR3, the DNA is TGTGCCACCTCAGGGACAGGTGGCCACGAGCAGTACTTC.

This clone was counted a single time. The sample holds other DNA sequences that translate to the same CDR3. This chain connects TRBV18 to TRBJ1-1; D is possibly TRBD1 (6 bases). Trimming stripped 0 bases from V and 1 base from J, with 6 bases between. Germline V gives CDR1 KGHSH, CDR2 LQKENI. The CDR3 has 14 amino acids. CDR3 amino acids: CASSPPQGNTEAFF. DNA for the CDR3: TGTGCCAGCTCACCACCACAGGGGAACACTGAAGCTTTCTTT.

DNA of the CDR3: TGTGCCAGCAGACAGGGCTACGAGCAGTACTTC. It yields the protein CASRQGYEQYF. This sequence joins TRBV27 and TRBJ2-7; weak D call: TRBD1 (6 bases). The ends were cut back, 6 bases at V and 3 bases at J, with 6 bases in the middle. CDR3 length: 11 residues. Germline CDR1 is MNHEY and CDR2 is SMNVEV (reference sequence).

V and J are TRBV5-4 and TRBJ2-5; 12 bases map to TRBD1. After removal of 3 bases from V and 4 bases from J, the junction contained 4 bases not matched to a gene. This CDR3 comprises 15 residues. CDR1 is SGHNT, CDR2 YYREEE, per germline (reference sequence). CDR3 region: CASSSGTGGPETQYF. The CDR3 bases are TGTGCCAGCAGCTCCGGGACAGGGGGCCCAGAGACCCAGTACTTC.

The V call is TRBV5-5, the J call TRBJ2-6; D unclear. The CDR3 spans 16 residues. Germline V lookup: CDR1 SGHKS, CDR2 YYEKEE (reference sequence). The germline V and J ends were trimmed by 0 bases and 2 bases, with 9 bases remaining between them. This chain's CDR3 is CASSLVGFTGANVLTF. DNA for the CDR3: TGTGCCAGCAGCTTGGTGGGCTTCACTGGGGCCAACGTCCTGACTTTC.

CDR3 amino acids: CASSLKASGVDNEQFF. The CDR3 DNA reads TGTGCCAGCAGCTTGAAGGCTAGCGGGGTGGACAATGAGCAGTTCTTC. The V call is TRBV7-9, the J call TRBJ2-1, with TRBD2 matching 9 bases. The V and J ends lost 3 bases and 5 bases, in that order; junction bases with no gene match: 8. From germline, CDR1 is SEHNR and CDR2 FQNEAQ (reference sequence). The CDR3 has 16 residues.